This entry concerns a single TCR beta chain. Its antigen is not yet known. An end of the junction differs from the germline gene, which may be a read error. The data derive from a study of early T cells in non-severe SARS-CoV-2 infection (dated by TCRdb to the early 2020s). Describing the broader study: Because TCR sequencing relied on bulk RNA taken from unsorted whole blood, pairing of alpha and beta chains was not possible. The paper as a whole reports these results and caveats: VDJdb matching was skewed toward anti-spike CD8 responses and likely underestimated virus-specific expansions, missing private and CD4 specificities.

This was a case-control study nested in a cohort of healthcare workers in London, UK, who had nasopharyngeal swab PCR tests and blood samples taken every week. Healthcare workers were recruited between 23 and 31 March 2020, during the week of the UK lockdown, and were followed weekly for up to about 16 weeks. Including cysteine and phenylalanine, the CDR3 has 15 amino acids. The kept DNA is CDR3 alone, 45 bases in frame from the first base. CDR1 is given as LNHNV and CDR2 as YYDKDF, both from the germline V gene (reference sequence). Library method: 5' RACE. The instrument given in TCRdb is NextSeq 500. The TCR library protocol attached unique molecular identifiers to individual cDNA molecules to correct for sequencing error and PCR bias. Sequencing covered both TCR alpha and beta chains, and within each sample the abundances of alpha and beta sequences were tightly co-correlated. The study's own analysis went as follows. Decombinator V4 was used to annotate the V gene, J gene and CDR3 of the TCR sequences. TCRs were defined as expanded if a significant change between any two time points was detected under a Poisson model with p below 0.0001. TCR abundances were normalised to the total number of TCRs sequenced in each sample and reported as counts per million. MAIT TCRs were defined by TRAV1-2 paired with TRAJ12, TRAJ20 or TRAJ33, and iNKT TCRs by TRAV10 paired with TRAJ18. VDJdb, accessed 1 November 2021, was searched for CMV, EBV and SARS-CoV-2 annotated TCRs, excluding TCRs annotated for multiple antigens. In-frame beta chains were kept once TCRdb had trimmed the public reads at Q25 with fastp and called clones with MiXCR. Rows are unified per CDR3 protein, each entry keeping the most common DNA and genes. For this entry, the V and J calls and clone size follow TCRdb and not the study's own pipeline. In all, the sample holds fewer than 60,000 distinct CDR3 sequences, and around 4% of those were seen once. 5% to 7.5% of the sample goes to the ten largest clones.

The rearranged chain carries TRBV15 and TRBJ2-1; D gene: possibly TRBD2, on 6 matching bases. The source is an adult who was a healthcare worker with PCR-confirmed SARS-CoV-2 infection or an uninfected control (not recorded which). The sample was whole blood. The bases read TGTGCCACCAGCAGAGATTCGGGAGCCCACCTTACGAGGGTCTTC. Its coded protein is CATSRDSGAHLTRVF.